One sample yielded the 22 T cell receptor beta chains listed below, sequenced in a study of monozygotic twins with cystic fibrosis. TCRdb's copy holds only in-frame clones and misses some; the assay was immunoSEQ multiplex PCR. Of about 20,000 clones in the sample, about 90% were seen once. The source material was blood. The receptors were sampled from a girl under 10 years old with cystic fibrosis.

J is TRBJ1-4 and V is TRBV28; 7 nucleotides align to TRBD1. With V trimmed by 5 bases and J by 4 bases, 7 bases remained unmatched. The germline V gene has CDR1 MDHEN and CDR2 SYDVKM. CDR3 length: 15 amino acids. In nucleotides, the CDR3 is TGTGCCAGCAGTCCGACAGGGAGGGGTAATGAAAAACTGTTTTTT. This translates into CASSPTGRGNEKLFF. The whole variable domain, remainder taken from reference TRBV28 and TRBJ1-4, is DVKVTQSSRYLVKRTGEKVFLECVQDMDHENMFWYRQDPGLGLRLIYFSYDVKMKEKGDIPEGYSVSREKKERFSLILESASTNQTSMYLCASSPTGRGNEKLFFGSGTQLSVL.

V and J are TRBV5-4 and TRBJ2-7; 9 positions match TRBD2. The trim removed 5 bases at V and 5 bases at J, leaving 17 bases unmatched. Germline lookup yields CDR1 SGHNT and CDR2 YYREEE (reference sequence). CDR3 length equals 17 residues. CDR3 nucleotide sequence: TGTGCCAGCAGGTTTGGACTAGCGCACGAAGGGGACAACGAGCAGTACTTC. Translating gives CASRFGLAHEGDNEQYF. The variable domain in full, completed from reference TRBV5-4 and TRBJ2-7, reads ETGVTQSPTHLIKTRGQQVTLRCSSQSGHNTVSWYQQALGQGPQFIFQYYREEENGRGNFPPRFSGLQFPNYSSELNVNALELDDSALYLCASRFGLAHEGDNEQYFGPGTRLTVT.

V gene TRBV29-1 combines with J gene TRBJ1-2; TRBD1 is a possible D gene (5 bases). Germline values: CDR1 SQVTM, CDR2 ANQGSEA. The CDR3 is 13 residues long. Trimming cost V 7 bases and J 6 bases, with 18 bases left between them. The CDR3 reads CSAQPRRGNGYTF. CDR3 coding DNA: TGCAGCGCCCAACCCCGGCGGGGGAATGGCTACACCTTC.

The V call is TRBV7-2, the J call TRBJ1-5, with D possibly being TRBD1 (5 bases). The germline V and J ends were trimmed by 5 bases and 3 bases, with 23 bases remaining between them. This CDR3 has 18 amino acids. Germline CDR1 SGHTA, CDR2 FQGNSA. The CDR3 DNA follows: TGTGCCAGCAGCCCGCTTCTTGACAGATACAAGTTCAATCAGCCCCAGCATTTT. This encodes CASSPLLDRYKFNQPQHF.

The rearrangement uses TRBV4-2 and TRBJ2-1; D tentatively fits TRBD1 or TRBD2 (6 bases each). The V end was cut by 5 bases, the J end by 8 bases, with 19 bases between. Germline V gene data show CDR1 as LGHNA and CDR2 as YNFKEQ. CDR3 length equals 15 residues. This CDR3 is CASSKGGQISDEQFF. CDR3 in DNA: TGTGCCAGCAGCAAGGGGGGCCAAATTTCCGATGAGCAGTTCTTC.

The rearrangement uses TRBV20-1 and TRBJ1-2; no firm D call. CDR3 size: 11 residues. Germline CDR1 DFQATT, CDR2 SNEGSKA (reference sequence). Deletions cut 1 base from V and 7 bases from J, with 7 bases between. The CDR3 loop is CSARGYGGYTF. In DNA, the CDR3 is TGCAGTGCTAGAGGGTATGGTGGCTACACCTTC.

The chain is built from TRBV5-1 and TRBJ2-1, with 7 bases lining up with TRBD2. CDR1 is SGHRS, CDR2 YFSETQ, per germline. The CDR3 sequence is 19 residues long. V was pared by 3 bases and J by 0 bases, with 15 bases of the junction left unmatched. CDR3 sequence: CASSSRAGVSLNSYNEQFF. DNA for the CDR3: TGCGCCAGCAGCTCCCGGGCGGGAGTGTCACTTAACTCCTACAATGAGCAGTTCTTC.

The chain recombines TRBV18 with TRBJ2-5; TRBD2 matches 7 bases. Germline CDR1 reads KGHSH; CDR2 reads LQKENI. V gave up 3 bases and J gave up 1 base; unmatched junction bases: 5. The CDR3 totals 15 residues. The CDR3, as DNA: TGTGCCAGCTCACCTAGCGGGCCGTTCCAAGAGACCCAGTACTTC. Translated, it gives CASSPSGPFQETQYF.

The chain is built from TRBV18 and TRBJ1-4; D uncertain. The germline V gene encodes CDR1 KGHSH and CDR2 LQKENI. Trimming took off 0 bases at V and 8 bases at J, with 10 bases between the two ends. The CDR3 extends over 14 amino acids. CDR3 in amino acids: CASSPPGAEEKLFF. The CDR3 bases are TGTGCCAGCTCACCACCCGGAGCGGAGGAAAAACTGTTTTTT.

This clone was seen more than once but under ten times. This chain links TRBV7-6 with TRBJ2-1, with 8 bases lining up with TRBD1. Germline-derived CDR1 and CDR2 are SGHVS and FNYEAQ. Unmatched junction bases numbered 7, after V lost 4 bases and J lost 2 bases. The CDR3 is 16 amino acids. The CDR3 reads CASSSWTGSPYNEQFF. As DNA, the CDR3 is TGTGCCAGCAGCTCTTGGACAGGGTCCCCCTACAATGAGCAGTTCTTC.

This sequence joins TRBV7-8 and TRBJ1-5, with D possibly TRBD1 on 5 matching bases. Germline values: CDR1 SGHVS, CDR2 FQNEAQ. The CDR3 is 14 amino acids. The ends were cut back, 3 bases at V and 5 bases at J, with 11 bases in the middle. The CDR3 is CASSFMQGDQPQHF. In nucleotides, the CDR3 is TGTGCCAGCAGCTTCATGCAGGGAGATCAGCCCCAGCATTTT.

V gene TRBV29-1 combines with J gene TRBJ1-1; TRBD1 is a possible D gene (5 bases). Germline CDR1 reads SQVTM; CDR2 reads ANQGSEA. The V gene lost 3 bases and the J gene lost 5 bases, with 19 bases spanning the gap. This CDR3 has 15 residues. CDR3 in amino acids: CSVEGEGRVETEAFF. The CDR3 DNA reads as TGCAGCGTTGAGGGAGAGGGGAGGGTGGAAACTGAAGCTTTCTTT.

This clone was seen only once. This rearrangement joins TRBV21-1 to TRBJ1-3. TRBV21-1 is recorded as a pseudogene. This CDR3 contains 15 residues. For the CDR3, the DNA is TGTGCCAGCAGCAAATGTTCCCGCTCTGGAAACACCATATATTTT. This codes for CASSKCSRSGNTIYF.

The rearrangement uses TRBV28 and TRBJ2-4; D may correspond to TRBD1 or TRBD2 (5 bases each). This CDR3 has 16 residues. V lost 5 bases and J lost 0, with 14 bases in between. Looked up from germline, CDR1 is MDHEN and CDR2 is SYDVKM. The CDR3 DNA reads as TGTGCCAGCAGTCCCCGGGACGCCCTAGCCAAAAACATTCAGTACTTC. This codes for CASSPRDALAKNIQYF.

The genes are TRBV5-6 and TRBJ2-7; D gene unclear. The CDR3 contains 14 residues. The V gene lost 2 bases and the J gene lost 2 bases, with 11 bases spanning the gap. CDR1 and CDR2 (germline): SGHDT, YYEEEE. For the CDR3, the DNA is TGTGCCAGCAGCTTTGAGGATTCCCCCTACGAGCAGTACTTC. As protein: CASSFEDSPYEQYF.

The rearrangement uses TRBV5-6 and TRBJ2-1; TRBD2 matches 8 bases. V dropped 6 bases and J dropped 4; count of bases not matched to a gene: 9. Germline V lookup: CDR1 SGHDT, CDR2 YYEEEE. The CDR3 length is 15 residues. The CDR3 bases are TGTGCCAGCATGGTTAGCGGGATTTATTACAATGAGCAGTTCTTC. It specifies CASMVSGIYYNEQFF. Full variable domain (missing parts from reference TRBV5-6 and TRBJ2-1): DAGVTQSPTHLIKTRGQQVTLRCSPKSGHDTVSWYQQALGQGPQFIFQYYEEEERQRGNFPDRFSGHQFPNYSSELNVNALLLGDSALYLCASMVSGIYYNEQFFGPGTRLTVL.

The rearrangement uses TRBV30 and TRBJ1-1; 8 nucleotides agree with TRBD1. Germline trimming cut 0 bases from V and 7 bases from J; bases unmatched to any gene: 7. The length of the CDR3 is 14 residues. CDR1 is GTSNPN, CDR2 SVGIG, per germline (reference sequence). The CDR3 loop reads CAWSVGSGGGEAFF. The CDR3 region has the DNA TGTGCCTGGAGTGTAGGGTCAGGGGGCGGTGAAGCTTTCTTT.

V usage is TRBV13 and J usage is TRBJ2-1; D is unclear. Trimming took 1 base from V and 11 from J, leaving 12 bases between them. Per germline, CDR1 PRHDT and CDR2 FYEKMQ (reference sequence). The CDR3 length is 13 residues. CDR3 DNA: TGTGCCAGCAGCTTAGTGTTTAGGACCCAGCAGTTCTTC. Its protein is CASSLVFRTQQFF.

This chain connects TRBV7-2 to TRBJ1-2; the D is unclear. From germline, CDR1 is SGHTA and CDR2 FQGNSA. Deletions cut 4 bases from V and 4 bases from J, with 13 bases between. The CDR3 loop spans 14 amino acids. Here the CDR3 DNA reads TGTGCCAGCAGCTCGACCCCGTCCGGCTATGGCTACACCTTC. It encodes CASSSTPSGYGYTF.

CDR3 in DNA: TGCGCCAGCAGCTTGGCGGTTGGGGTCGGGGACCAAGAGACCCAGTACTTC. Translating gives CASSLAVGVGDQETQYF. This chain links TRBV5-1 with TRBJ2-5; D is possibly TRBD2 (5 bases). This CDR3 has 17 residues. V lost 0 bases and J lost 0, with 15 bases in between. Per the germline V gene, CDR1 is SGHRS and CDR2 is YFSETQ.

This rearrangement joins TRBV9 to TRBJ2-5; D is tentatively TRBD1 or TRBD2 (6 bases each). The V end lost 0 bases, the J end lost 4 bases, and 10 bases lay between the germline ends. From germline, CDR1 is SGDLS and CDR2 YYNGEE. This CDR3 is 14 amino acids long. The CDR3 nucleotides read TGTGCCAGCAGCGTAGAAGGGGGAGGAGAGACCCAGTACTTC. As protein: CASSVEGGGETQYF.

The chain joins TRBV7-2 to TRBJ2-2; 8 bases are shared with TRBD2. The CDR3 runs 17 residues. Germline CDR1 and CDR2: SGHTA and FQGNSA. The trim removed 5 bases at V and 1 base at J, leaving 9 bases unmatched. In nucleotides, the CDR3 is TGTGCCAGCAGCCGACGAGGAAGCGGGGGGAACACCGGGGAGCTGTTTTTT. Amino acids: CASSRRGSGGNTGELFF.